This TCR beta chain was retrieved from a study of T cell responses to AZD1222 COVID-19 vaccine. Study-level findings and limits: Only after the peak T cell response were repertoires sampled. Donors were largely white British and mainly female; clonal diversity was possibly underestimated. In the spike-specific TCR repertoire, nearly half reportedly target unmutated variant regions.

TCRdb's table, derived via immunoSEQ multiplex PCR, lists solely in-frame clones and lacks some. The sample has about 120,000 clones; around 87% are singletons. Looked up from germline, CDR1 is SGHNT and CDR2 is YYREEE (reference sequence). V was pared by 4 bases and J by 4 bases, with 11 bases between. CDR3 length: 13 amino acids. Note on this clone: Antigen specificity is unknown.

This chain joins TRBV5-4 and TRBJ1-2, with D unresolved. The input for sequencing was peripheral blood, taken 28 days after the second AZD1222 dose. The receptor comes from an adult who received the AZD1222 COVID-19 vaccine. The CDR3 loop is CASSGRVPYGYTF. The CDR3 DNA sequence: TGTGCCAGCAGCGGGCGCGTCCCCTATGGCTACACCTTC. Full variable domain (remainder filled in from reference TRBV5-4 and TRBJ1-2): ETGVTQSPTHLIKTRGQQVTLRCSSQSGHNTVSWYQQALGQGPQFIFQYYREEENGRGNFPPRFSGLQFPNYSSELNVNALELDDSALYLCASSGRVPYGYTFGSGTRLTVV.